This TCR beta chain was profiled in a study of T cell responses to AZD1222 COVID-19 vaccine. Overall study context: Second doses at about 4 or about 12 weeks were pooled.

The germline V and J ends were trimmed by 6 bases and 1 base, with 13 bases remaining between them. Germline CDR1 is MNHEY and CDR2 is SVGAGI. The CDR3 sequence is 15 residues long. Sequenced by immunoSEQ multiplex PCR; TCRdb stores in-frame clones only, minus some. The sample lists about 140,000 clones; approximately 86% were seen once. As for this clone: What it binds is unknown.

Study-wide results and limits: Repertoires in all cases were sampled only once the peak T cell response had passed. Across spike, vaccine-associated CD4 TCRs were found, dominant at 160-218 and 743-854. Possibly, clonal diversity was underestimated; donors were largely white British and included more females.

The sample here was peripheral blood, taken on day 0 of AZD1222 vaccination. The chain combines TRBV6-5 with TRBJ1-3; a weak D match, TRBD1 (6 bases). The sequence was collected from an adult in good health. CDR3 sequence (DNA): TGTGCCAGCAGAGACTCAGGGGCATCTGGAAACACCATATATTTT. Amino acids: CASRDSGASGNTIYF.